This T cell receptor (beta chain) emerged from a study of monozygotic twins with inflammatory bowel disease. Study results and limitations: Fewer shared clonotypes with others were found in IBD patients than in healthy twins, especially with disease activity.

Per donor there was one draw, yielding a blood sample of under 3 ml. Comments on this clonotype: Its antigen is still unknown.

TCRdb reprocessed the 5' RACE reads and keeps a single row for each CDR3 protein, giving no DNA. The listing records around 380,000 distinct CDR3 sequences. Sequencing was carried out using blood. The clonotype was recovered from a human donor with ulcerative colitis or Crohn's disease, or a healthy co-twin of an affected twin (not recorded which).

This CDR3 is CASSQEGQILSGELFF. This rearrangement joins TRBV3-1 to TRBJ2-2; lacking DNA, the TRBD1 call made by TCRdb goes unchecked. The CDR3 spans 16 residues. Germline-derived CDR1 and CDR2 are LGHDT and YNNKEL (reference sequence).